This T cell receptor beta chain was sequenced in a study of blood T cell repertoires in COVID-19. Study summary: Sources were T cells, B-cell-depleted T cells, or PBMCs; the material itself was cDNA or gDNA.

This clone occurred once. Clones were sequenced by immunoSEQ multiplex PCR, and TCRdb holds only the in-frame ones, with some missing. This sample has more than 200,000 clones, with 70% to 90% found just once. Germline V gene lookup returns CDR1 MRHNA and CDR2 SNTAGT. The CDR3 loop spans 12 amino acids. V was cut by 3 bases and J by 10 bases, with 11 bases left in between. The clonotype originates from a woman aged 60 to 75 with COVID-19, enrolled during active disease. The sequenced sample was peripheral blood. The chain combines TRBV6-4 with TRBJ2-3, with a weak D call TRBD1 (5 bases). The CDR3 is CASSERGGAQYF. In nucleotides, the CDR3 is TGTGCCAGCAGTGAAAGGGGCGGAGCGCAGTATTTT.